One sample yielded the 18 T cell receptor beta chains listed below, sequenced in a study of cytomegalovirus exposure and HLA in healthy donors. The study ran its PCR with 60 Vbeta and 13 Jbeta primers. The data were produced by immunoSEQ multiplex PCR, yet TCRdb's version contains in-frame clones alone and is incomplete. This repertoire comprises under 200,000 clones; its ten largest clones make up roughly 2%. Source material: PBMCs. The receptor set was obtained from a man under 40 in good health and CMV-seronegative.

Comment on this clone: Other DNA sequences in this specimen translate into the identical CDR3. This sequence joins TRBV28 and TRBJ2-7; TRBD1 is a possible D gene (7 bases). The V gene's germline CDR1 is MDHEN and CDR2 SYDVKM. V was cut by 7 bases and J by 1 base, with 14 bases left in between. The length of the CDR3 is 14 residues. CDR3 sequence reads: CASKGAGQSYEQYF. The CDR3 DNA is TGTGCCAGCAAGGGGGCGGGACAATCCTACGAGCAGTACTTC.

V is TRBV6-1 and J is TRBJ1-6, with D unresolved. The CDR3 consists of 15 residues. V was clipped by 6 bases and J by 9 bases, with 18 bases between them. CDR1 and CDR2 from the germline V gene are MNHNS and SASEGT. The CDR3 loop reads CASRPLEGNSSPLHF. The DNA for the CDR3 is TGTGCCAGCAGACCACTCGAGGGAAATAGTTCACCCCTCCACTTT.

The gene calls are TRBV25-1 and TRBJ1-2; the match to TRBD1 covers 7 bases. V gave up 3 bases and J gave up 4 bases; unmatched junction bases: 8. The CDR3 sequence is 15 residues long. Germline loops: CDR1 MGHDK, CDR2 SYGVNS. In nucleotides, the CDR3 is TGTGCCAGCAGTGATTCGGGACAGATAATCTATGGCTACACCTTC. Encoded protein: CASSDSGQIIYGYTF.

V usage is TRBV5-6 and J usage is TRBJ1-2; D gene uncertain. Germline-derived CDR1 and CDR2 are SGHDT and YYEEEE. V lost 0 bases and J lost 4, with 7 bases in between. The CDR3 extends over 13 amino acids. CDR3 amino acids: CASSLDGLYGYTF. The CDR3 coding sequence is TGTGCCAGCAGCTTGGACGGACTCTATGGCTACACCTTC.

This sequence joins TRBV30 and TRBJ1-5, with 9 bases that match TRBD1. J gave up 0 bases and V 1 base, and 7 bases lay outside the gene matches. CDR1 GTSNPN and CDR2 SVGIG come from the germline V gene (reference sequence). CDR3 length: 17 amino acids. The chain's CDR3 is CAWSARQGDYSNQPQHF. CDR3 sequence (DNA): TGTGCCTGGAGTGCCAGACAGGGGGATTATAGCAATCAGCCCCAGCATTTT.

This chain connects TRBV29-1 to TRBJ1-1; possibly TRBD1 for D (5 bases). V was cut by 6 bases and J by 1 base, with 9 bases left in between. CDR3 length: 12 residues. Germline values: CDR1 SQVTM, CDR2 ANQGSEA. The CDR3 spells CSVPRENTEAFF. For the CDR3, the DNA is TGCAGCGTACCCAGGGAGAACACTGAAGCTTTCTTT.

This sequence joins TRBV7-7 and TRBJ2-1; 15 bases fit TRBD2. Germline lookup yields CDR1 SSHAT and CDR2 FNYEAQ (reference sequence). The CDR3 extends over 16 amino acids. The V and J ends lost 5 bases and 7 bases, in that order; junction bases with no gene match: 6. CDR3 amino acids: CASSPRTSGRVNEQFF. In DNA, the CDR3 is TGTGCCAGCAGCCCGAGGACTAGCGGGAGGGTAAATGAGCAGTTCTTC.

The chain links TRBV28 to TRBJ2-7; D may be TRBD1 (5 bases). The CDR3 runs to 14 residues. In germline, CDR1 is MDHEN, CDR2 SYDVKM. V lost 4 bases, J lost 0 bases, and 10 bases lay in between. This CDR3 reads CASSYPGYSYEQYF. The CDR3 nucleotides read TGTGCCAGCAGTTACCCAGGGTACTCCTACGAGCAGTACTTC.

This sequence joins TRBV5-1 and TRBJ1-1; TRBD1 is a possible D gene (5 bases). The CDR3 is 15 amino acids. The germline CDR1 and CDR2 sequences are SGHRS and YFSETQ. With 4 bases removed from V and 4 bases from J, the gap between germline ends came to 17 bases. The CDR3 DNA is TGCGCCAGCAGCACCCAGGCCACGCAGGGCACTGAAGCTTTCTTT. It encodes CASSTQATQGTEAFF.

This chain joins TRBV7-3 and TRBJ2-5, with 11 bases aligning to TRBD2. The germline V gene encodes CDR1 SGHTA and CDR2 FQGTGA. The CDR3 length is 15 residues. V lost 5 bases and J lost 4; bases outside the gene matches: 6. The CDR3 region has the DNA TGTGCCAGCAGCACCTTAGGGACTAGCGGAGAGACCCAGTACTTC. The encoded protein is CASSTLGTSGETQYF.

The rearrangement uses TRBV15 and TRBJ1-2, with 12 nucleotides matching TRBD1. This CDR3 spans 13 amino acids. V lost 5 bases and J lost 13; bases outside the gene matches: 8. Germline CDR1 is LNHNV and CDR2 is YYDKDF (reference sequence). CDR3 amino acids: CATSLEGTGGLTF. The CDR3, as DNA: TGTGCCACCAGCTTAGAGGGGACAGGGGGCCTCACCTTC.

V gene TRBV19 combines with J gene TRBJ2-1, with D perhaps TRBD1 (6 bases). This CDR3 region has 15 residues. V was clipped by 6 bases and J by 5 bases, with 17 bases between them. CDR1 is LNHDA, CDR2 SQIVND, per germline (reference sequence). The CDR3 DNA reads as TGTGCCAGTAGGCTCTTGTCAGGGACACACAATGAGCAGTTCTTC. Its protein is CASRLLSGTHNEQFF. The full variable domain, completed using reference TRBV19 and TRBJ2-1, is DGGITQSPKYLFRKEGQNVTLSCEQNLNHDAMYWYRQDPGQGLRLIYYSQIVNDFQKGDIAEGYSVSREKKESFPLTVTSAQKNPTAFYLCASRLLSGTHNEQFFGPGTRLTVL.

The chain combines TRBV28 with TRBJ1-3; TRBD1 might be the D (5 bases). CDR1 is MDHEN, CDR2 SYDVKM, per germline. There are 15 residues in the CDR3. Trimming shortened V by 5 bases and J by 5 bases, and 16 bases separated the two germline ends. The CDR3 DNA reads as TGTGCCAGCAGTCCTATAGTCGGGGGGAGAAACACCATATATTTT. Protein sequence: CASSPIVGGRNTIYF.

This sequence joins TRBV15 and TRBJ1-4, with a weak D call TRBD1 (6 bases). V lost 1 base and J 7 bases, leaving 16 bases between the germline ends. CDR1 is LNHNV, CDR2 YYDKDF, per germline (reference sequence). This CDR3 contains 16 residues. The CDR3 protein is CATSRGGGGISEKLFF. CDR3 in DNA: TGTGCCACCAGCAGAGGTGGGGGGGGCATTAGTGAAAAACTGTTTTTT.

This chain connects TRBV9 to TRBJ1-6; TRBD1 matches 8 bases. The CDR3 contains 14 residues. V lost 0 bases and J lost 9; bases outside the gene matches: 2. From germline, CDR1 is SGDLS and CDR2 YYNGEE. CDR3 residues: CASSVETGASPLHF. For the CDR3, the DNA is TGTGCCAGCAGCGTAGAGACAGGGGCTTCACCCCTCCACTTT.

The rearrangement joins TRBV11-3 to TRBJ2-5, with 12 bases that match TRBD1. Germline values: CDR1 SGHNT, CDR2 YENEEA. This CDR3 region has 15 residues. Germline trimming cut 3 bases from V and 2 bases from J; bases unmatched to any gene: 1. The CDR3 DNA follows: TGTGCCAGCAGCTTGGGACAGGGGGCTCAAGAGACCCAGTACTTC. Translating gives CASSLGQGAQETQYF.

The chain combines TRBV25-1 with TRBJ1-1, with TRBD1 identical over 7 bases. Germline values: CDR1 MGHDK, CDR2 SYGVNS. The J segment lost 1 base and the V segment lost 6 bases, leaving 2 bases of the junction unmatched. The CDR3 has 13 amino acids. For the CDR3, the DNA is TGTGCCAGCAGGGGACAGCCGAACACTGAAGCTTTCTTT. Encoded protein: CASRGQPNTEAFF.

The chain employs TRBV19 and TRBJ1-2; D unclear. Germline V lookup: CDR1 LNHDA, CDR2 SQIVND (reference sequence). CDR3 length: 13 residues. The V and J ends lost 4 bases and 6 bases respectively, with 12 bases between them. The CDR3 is CASSRRELNGYTF. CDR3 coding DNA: TGTGCCAGTAGTAGGAGGGAGCTAAATGGCTACACCTTC.